The present TCR beta chain was sequenced within a study of identical twins. Whole-study results and caveats: Twin pairs' shared out-of-frame alpha sequences were enriched in low generation probability. In cord blood, abundant beta clonotypes had fewer insertions; memory showed no trend. The models gave estimates that fell short of the out-of-frame TCR alpha sharing seen in monozygotic twins.

This CDR3 has 14 amino acids. The germline V gene encodes CDR1 SGHRS and CDR2 YFSETQ. The V end lost 1 base, the J end lost 6 bases, and 12 bases lay between the germline ends. With respect to this clonotype: Its antigen is undetermined.

Unique molecular identifiers were present on the cDNA, and a universal primer site came from template switching. TCRdb fed the 5' RACE reads into MiXCR, producing one record per CDR3 protein. The sample has about 240,000 distinct CDR3 sequences, about 10% seen once. The rearrangement links TRBV5-1 to TRBJ2-3; D remains unclear. Sequencing was carried out using memory T cells sorted from blood. The source is a man between 50 and 59 years old in good health. CDR3 amino acids: CASSLYQSTDTQYF. Written as DNA, the CDR3 is TGCGCCAGCAGCTTGTATCAGAGTACGGATACGCAGTATTTT.